This T cell receptor beta chain was sequenced during a study of CD8 T cells in ankylosing spondylitis. The CDR3 is made up of 15 amino acids. CDR1 is LGHDT, CDR2 YNNKEL, per germline (reference sequence). Researchers built TCR beta libraries using quantitative 5'-RACE with molecular barcodes. TCRdb re-derived calls from the 5' RACE reads in MiXCR, one entry per CDR3 protein. The sample holds more than 200,000 distinct CDR3 sequences; more than 20% are singletons and the top ten take more than 0.6%. Study observations and caveats: Within matched ankylosing spondylitis synovial fluid, disease-linked clones were reportedly significantly enriched. Past research had described some motif variants in reactive arthritis synovial fluid and blood. The study identified a TCR beta motif of roughly eight highly homologous variants that appeared characteristic of ankylosing spondylitis blood.

At least ten counts were recorded for this clonotype. Its antigen is undetermined. One junction end disagrees with the germline gene, perhaps due to a read error. The V call is TRBV3-1, the J call TRBJ2-1; TRBD2 agrees at 12 bases. What was sequenced was blood, either unsorted or a sorted T cell fraction (not recorded which). The receptor comes from a male donor with ankylosing spondylitis or in good health (not recorded which). CDR3 nucleotides: TGTGCCAGCACCCAACTAGCGGGGGGTTACAATGAGCAGTTCTTC. Translating gives CASTQLAGGYNEQFF.